This passage covers 32 T cell receptor beta chains from one sample sequenced in a study of human T cells and chemical hapten exposure. Described time point: patch test 2, 6 weeks after DPC sensitization. Treatment: therapeutic diphenylcyclopropenone sensitization with weekly scalp DPC. MiXCR was run by TCRdb on the RACE reads, yielding one entry per CDR3 protein. The sample yields more than 90,000 distinct CDR3 sequences, about an eighth seen once. The sequences come from whole blood, collected in connection with sensitization to the hapten diphenylcyclopropenone (DPC). The receptors stem from a woman aged 40 to 55 with alopecia areata. Some clones in this sample may be carry-over from other donors' samples.

V gene TRBV7-9 combines with J gene TRBJ1-4; D unclear. Germline V lookup: CDR1 SEHNR, CDR2 FQNEAQ (reference sequence). V lost 3 bases to trimming and J lost 8 bases, with 7 bases between them. The CDR3 is made up of 12 amino acids. The CDR3 sequence is CASSFDREKLFF. CDR3 DNA sequence: TGTGCCAGCAGCTTCGACCGGGAAAAACTGTTTTTT. The full variable domain, rest sourced from reference TRBV7-9 and TRBJ1-4, is DTGVSQNPRHKITKRGQNVTFRCDPISEHNRLYWYRQTLGQGPEFLTYFQNEAQLEKSRLLSDRFSAERPKGSFSTLEIQRTEQGDSAMYLCASSFDREKLFFGSGTQLSVL.

This clonotype has just a few counts. The chain combines TRBV13 with TRBJ1-5; TRBD1 matches at 7 bases. V was pared by 5 bases and J by 2 bases, with 3 bases of the junction left unmatched. The germline V gene has CDR1 PRHDT and CDR2 FYEKMQ (reference sequence). The CDR3 length is 14 residues. As DNA, the CDR3 is TGTGCCAGCAGCAGTGACAGGGGCAATCAGCCCCAGCATTTT. As protein: CASSSDRGNQPQHF.

The chain has TRBV29-1 and TRBJ2-7; D gene unclear. The germline CDR1 and CDR2 sequences are SQVTM and ANQGSEA. This CDR3 has 10 residues. Trimming removed 2 bases at V and 7 bases at J, with 6 bases between. For the CDR3, the DNA is TGCAGCGTTGAAATCGGGGAGCAGTACTTC. Its protein product is CSVEIGEQYF.

The table lists this clonotype with a few counts. The J gene is TRBJ2-1, the V gene TRBV5-1; 8 bases align to TRBD2. The CDR3 spans 15 residues. Germline CDR1 is SGHRS and CDR2 is YFSETQ. Germline trimming cut 7 bases from V and 5 bases from J; bases unmatched to any gene: 11. The CDR3 bases are TGCGCCAGCGGCGACGTAGCGGGAAATCACAATGAGCAGTTCTTC. Translating it yields CASGDVAGNHNEQFF.

This clonotype showed up many times. The chain links TRBV20-1 to TRBJ1-1; maybe TRBD1 (6 bases). Between the trimmed V and J ends, which lost 3 bases and 4 bases, there was a span of 21 bases. Germline V gives CDR1 DFQATT, CDR2 SNEGSKA (reference sequence). CDR3 length: 16 amino acids. CDR3 DNA: TGCAGTGCTAGGGTAACAGGGACGGGCAGGGCCACTGAAGCTTTCTTT. The encoded protein is CSARVTGTGRATEAFF.

This clonotype was found many times. The genes are TRBV2 and TRBJ2-3; TRBD2 matches at 13 bases. Losses at the gene ends were 6 bases for V and 3 bases for J; bases not matched to a gene: 6. Per the germline V gene, CDR1 is SNHLY and CDR2 is FYNNEI. The CDR3 has 16 residues. CDR3 bases: TGTGCCAGCAGGGCGACTAGCGGGAGGAGTACAGATACGCAGTATTTT. As protein: CASRATSGRSTDTQYF.

This chain joins TRBV25-1 and TRBJ2-7; TRBD1 agrees at 7 bases. V gave up 11 bases and J gave up 0 bases; unmatched junction bases: 10. The length of the CDR3 is 14 residues. Germline V gives CDR1 MGHDK, CDR2 SYGVNS. The CDR3, as DNA: TGTGCCTGCGGCCGACAGGGAAGCTCCTACGAGCAGTACTTC. Protein product: CACGRQGSSYEQYF.

The sample holds a few counts of this clonotype. The genes are TRBV7-8 and TRBJ2-7, with D uncertain. V was pared by 8 bases and J by 4 bases, with 21 bases between. The CDR3 runs to 15 residues. Germline assignment: CDR1 SGHVS and CDR2 FQNEAQ. This chain's CDR3 is CASRLMGSWVYEQYF. The CDR3 nucleotides read TGTGCCAGCCGACTGATGGGTAGTTGGGTGTACGAGCAGTACTTC.

The CDR3 nucleotides are TGTGCCAGCAGCCCCGAACCGACAGGGGGCGGCAATCAGCCCCAGCATTTT. Translating gives CASSPEPTGGGNQPQHF. The V and J genes are TRBV7-9 and TRBJ1-5, with 10 nucleotides matching TRBD1. The germline V gene encodes CDR1 SEHNR and CDR2 FQNEAQ (reference sequence). The trim removed 5 bases at V and 2 bases at J, leaving 9 bases unmatched. The CDR3 is 17 amino acids.

This clonotype was found a few times. The chain is built from TRBV9 and TRBJ2-1; TRBD2 matches 8 bases. CDR3 length: 17 amino acids. After removal of 0 bases from V and 0 bases from J, the junction contained 5 bases not matched to a gene. CDR1 and CDR2 (germline): SGDLS, YYNGEE. CDR3 in DNA: TGTGCCAGCAGCGTAGGGGCTAGCGGGTACTCCTACAATGAGCAGTTCTTC. It codes for CASSVGASGYSYNEQFF.

J is TRBJ2-5 and V is TRBV18; 8 bases fit TRBD1. V trimming: 8 bases; J trimming: 7 bases; junction bases outside the gene matches: 6. Germline V gene data show CDR1 as KGHSH and CDR2 as LQKENI. This CDR3 contains 12 residues. The CDR3 sequence: CASKTGEGTQYF. The DNA of the CDR3 is TGTGCCAGCAAGACAGGGGAAGGGACCCAGTACTTC.

This clonotype occurred many times. The rearrangement uses TRBV19 and TRBJ2-5; 16 nucleotides align to TRBD2. This CDR3 contains 16 residues. V lost 4 bases to trimming and J lost 5 bases; unmatched junction nucleotides: 4. CDR1 is LNHDA and CDR2 is SQIVND in the germline V gene (reference sequence). In DNA, the CDR3 is TGTGCCAGTAGTAGGGGACTAGCGGGAGGGCAGGAGACCCAGTACTTC. Amino acid sequence: CASSRGLAGGQETQYF.

This clonotype was recorded a few times. This chain joins TRBV6-2 or TRBV6-3 and TRBJ1-1; tentative D call: TRBD1 (5 bases). The ends were cut back, 5 bases at V and 5 bases at J, with 21 bases in the middle. The CDR3 is 16 residues long. Germline V gives CDR1 MNHEY, CDR2 SVGEGT. CDR3 region: CASSGLPGKGLTEAFF. In nucleotides, the CDR3 is TGTGCCAGCAGTGGGTTACCAGGGAAGGGATTGACTGAAGCTTTCTTT.

The chain has TRBV29-1 and TRBJ2-5, with D maybe TRBD2 (5 bases). V was pared by 4 bases and J by 7 bases, with 13 bases between. The CDR3 is 12 amino acids. The germline CDR1 and CDR2 sequences are SQVTM and ANQGSEA. The CDR3 DNA is TGCAGCGTTGTCTGGGGAGAAGGGACCCAGTACTTC. This sequence encodes CSVVWGEGTQYF.

The rearrangement joins TRBV5-4 to TRBJ2-7; 12 bases align to TRBD2. V dropped 4 bases and J dropped 0; count of bases not matched to a gene: 5. The CDR3 extends over 16 amino acids. Germline CDR1 SGHNT, CDR2 YYREEE (reference sequence). The chain's CDR3 is CASSQGTSGPSYEQYF. CDR3 DNA sequence: TGTGCCAGCAGCCAAGGGACTAGCGGGCCCTCCTACGAGCAGTACTTC.

The chain has TRBV7-9 and TRBJ2-3, with 7 bases aligning to TRBD1. This CDR3 comprises 15 residues. Germline values: CDR1 SEHNR, CDR2 FQNEAQ (reference sequence). The V and J ends lost 3 bases and 2 bases, in that order; junction bases with no gene match: 5. The CDR3: CASSFTGAITDTQYF. DNA for the CDR3: TGTGCCAGCAGCTTCACAGGGGCGATCACAGATACGCAGTATTTT.

The sample holds a few counts of this clonotype. The chain's CDR3 is CASSRTSGTRDEQFF. CDR3 coding DNA: TGTGCCAGCAGTCGGACTAGCGGGACACGGGATGAGCAGTTCTTC. The rearrangement links TRBV27 to TRBJ2-1; 12 nucleotides line up with TRBD2. The germline V gene has CDR1 MNHEY and CDR2 SMNVEV (reference sequence). CDR3 size: 15 residues. After removal of 5 bases from V and 8 bases from J, the junction contained 7 bases not matched to a gene.

This clonotype was found many times. The rearrangement joins TRBV5-1 to TRBJ2-7; no firm D call. The CDR3 is 12 amino acids. The germline V gene encodes CDR1 SGHRS and CDR2 YFSETQ. V was trimmed by 0 bases and J by 2 bases, leaving 3 bases between them. Here the CDR3 reads CASSLEPYEQYF. Written as DNA, the CDR3 is TGCGCCAGCAGCTTGGAACCCTACGAGCAGTACTTC.

This clonotype was detected only a few times. This chain connects TRBV5-4 to TRBJ2-3, with 7 bases aligning to TRBD1. Germline trimming cut 1 base from V and 5 bases from J; bases unmatched to any gene: 10. The CDR3 length is 16 residues. CDR1 is SGHNT and CDR2 is YYREEE in the germline V gene (reference sequence). The CDR3 DNA reads as TGTGCCAGCAGCTTGAGGGCAGGGGGAGTTGAAGATACGCAGTATTTT. Translating it yields CASSLRAGGVEDTQYF.

This clonotype was seen only a few times. CDR3 sequence: CASSVETQYF. The DNA for the CDR3 is TGTGCCAGCAGCGTAGAGACCCAGTACTTC. The chain has TRBV7-2 and TRBJ2-5; D is unclear. Germline V lookup: CDR1 SGHTA, CDR2 FQGNSA. CDR3 length equals 10 residues. V was cut by 5 bases and J by 4 bases, with 2 bases left in between.

This clonotype was counted ten times or more. The rearrangement uses TRBV7-9 and TRBJ2-7; perhaps D is TRBD1 or TRBD2 (5 bases each). The germline V gene encodes CDR1 SEHNR and CDR2 FQNEAQ (reference sequence). Trimming took off 7 bases at V and 3 bases at J, with 16 bases between the two ends. The CDR3 is 14 residues long. The DNA of the CDR3 is TGTGCCAGCACCCCCCCCGGGACCCACTACGAGCAGTACTTC. This gives the protein CASTPPGTHYEQYF.

This clonotype was picked up a small number of times. The chain has TRBV29-1 and TRBJ2-6, with a possible D match to TRBD2 (5 bases). V gave up 1 base and J gave up 2 bases, with 15 bases separating them. Germline V gene sequence: CDR1 SQVTM, CDR2 ANQGSEA. The CDR3 is 17 residues long. DNA of the CDR3: TGCAGCGTTGAAGGAGGGCCAGGTAGAGCTGGGGCCAACGTCCTGACTTTC. This gives the protein CSVEGGPGRAGANVLTF.

The table lists this clonotype with a few counts. The rearrangement joins TRBV2 to TRBJ2-5, with 15 bases matching TRBD2. The V segment lost 10 bases and the J segment 4 bases; nucleotides outside the gene matches: 10. CDR1 is SNHLY and CDR2 is FYNNEI in the germline V gene. This CDR3 has 16 amino acids. CDR3 DNA sequence: TGTGCCACCCGGGATGGACTAGCGGGAGGGGGAGAGACCCAGTACTTC. Translation: CATRDGLAGGGETQYF.

This clonotype was counted ten times or more. V and J are TRBV11-2 and TRBJ2-3; D is ambiguous. V was pared by 5 bases and J by 4 bases, with 16 bases between. Looked up from germline, CDR1 is SGHAT and CDR2 is FQNNGV. CDR3 size: 15 residues. The CDR3, as DNA: TGTGCCAGCAGCCCCGGGTCCACGTTTGCAGATACGCAGTATTTT. It translates to CASSPGSTFADTQYF.

The sample holds many counts of this clonotype. This chain links TRBV27 with TRBJ2-1; the match to TRBD2 covers 7 bases. Germline CDR1 is MNHEY and CDR2 is SMNVEV (reference sequence). After removal of 5 bases from V and 7 bases from J, the junction contained 5 bases not matched to a gene. This CDR3 contains 13 residues. The CDR3, as DNA: TGTGCCAGCAGTCCGTGGGGAGGGAATGAGCAGTTCTTC. Residues: CASSPWGGNEQFF.

The chain joins TRBV12-3 or TRBV12-4 to TRBJ1-5, with no clear D. The CDR3 contains 18 residues. Trimming left V 1 base short and J 0 bases short, with 16 bases between. CDR3 sequence: CASSLGSWFADSNQPQHF. The CDR3 nucleotides read TGTGCCAGCAGTTTAGGATCATGGTTTGCGGATAGCAATCAGCCCCAGCATTTT.

V is TRBV30 and J is TRBJ1-1; D ambiguous. V was clipped by 7 bases and J by 7 bases, with 10 bases between them. The CDR3 loop spans 10 amino acids. From germline, CDR1 is GTSNPN and CDR2 SVGIG (reference sequence). CDR3 sequence: CASLVIEAFF. DNA of the CDR3: TGTGCCTCTTTAGTGATTGAAGCTTTCTTT.

Many counts were recorded for this clonotype. J is TRBJ1-1 and V is TRBV6-6; perhaps TRBD1 as D (6 bases). The CDR3 length is 13 residues. Looked up from germline, CDR1 is MNHNY and CDR2 is SVGAGI (reference sequence). The V gene lost 6 bases and the J gene lost 5 bases, with 13 bases spanning the gap. The CDR3 reads CASSQQGGTEAFF. CDR3 DNA: TGTGCCAGCAGCCAACAGGGTGGGACTGAAGCTTTCTTT.

The table lists this clonotype with many counts. This chain links TRBV11-3 with TRBJ2-7; TRBD1 or TRBD2 may be the D gene (5 bases each). CDR3 length: 14 amino acids. Per the germline V gene, CDR1 is SGHNT and CDR2 is YENEEA. The V end was cut by 4 bases, the J end by 4 bases, with 14 bases between. Written as DNA, the CDR3 is TGTGCCAGCAGCTCAGGTCGGGGCAGTTACGAGCAGTACTTC. This gives the protein CASSSGRGSYEQYF.

The chain joins TRBV6-2 or TRBV6-3 to TRBJ2-7; D may be TRBD1 (7 bases). In germline, CDR1 is MNHEY, CDR2 SVGEGT. V was cut by 0 bases and J by 6 bases, with 18 bases left in between. The CDR3 has 16 residues. CDR3 sequence reads: CASSYSTAGGILEQYF. The CDR3 DNA reads as TGTGCCAGCAGTTACTCGACGGCAGGGGGGATTCTCGAGCAGTACTTC.

The count of this clonotype is one. This sequence joins TRBV2 and TRBJ1-4; unclear D gene. V lost 2 bases, J lost 0 bases, and 7 bases lay in between. The CDR3 has 15 residues. Per the germline V gene, CDR1 is SNHLY and CDR2 is FYNNEI. The CDR3 coding sequence is TGTGCCAGCAGTGAAAGCCCCTCAACTAATGAAAAACTGTTTTTT. It encodes CASSESPSTNEKLFF.

This clonotype appeared many times. J is TRBJ2-4 and V is TRBV19; unclear D gene. This CDR3 is built from 14 residues. Germline V gene lookup returns CDR1 LNHDA and CDR2 SQIVND (reference sequence). With 3 bases removed from V and 4 bases from J, the gap between germline ends came to 10 bases. The CDR3 is CASSMFMGKNIQYF. Here the CDR3 DNA reads TGTGCCAGTAGTATGTTTATGGGGAAAAACATTCAGTACTTC. Together with reference TRBV19 and TRBJ2-4, the CDR3 gives the full variable domain: DGGITQSPKYLFRKEGQNVTLSCEQNLNHDAMYWYRQDPGQGLRLIYYSQIVNDFQKGDIAEGYSVSREKKESFPLTVTSAQKNPTAFYLCASSMFMGKNIQYFGAGTRLSVL.